The clone carrying this T cell receptor (beta chain) was recorded a few times. The germline V gene has CDR1 LNHDA and CDR2 SQIVND (reference sequence). There are 13 residues in the CDR3. Trimming removed 5 bases from V and 5 bases from J, with 13 bases in between. Library construction for TCR beta used iRepertoire HTBI primers and Arm-PCR of CDR3 regions. TCRdb fed the multiplex PCR reads into MiXCR, producing one record per CDR3 protein. This sample carries approximately 470,000 distinct CDR3 sequences, around 15% of them seen once, and the ten largest clones take approximately 12%. This entry is derived from a study of regulatory T cells in long-lasting Graves disease. Time point noted: newly diagnosed GD, antithyroid drugs for less than 3 months. TCR sequences were obtained from RNA taken from PBMCs. These data also formed part of another study, on T cells in Graves' hyperthyroidism and ophthalmopathy. This second study says: Stable hyperthyroidism was told apart from ophthalmopathy by a model built on 13 V-J features.

The chain combines TRBV19 with TRBJ2-7; no reliable D call. This specimen consisted of peripheral blood mononuclear cells (PBMCs), obtained at new diagnosis, from a patient treated with antithyroid drugs. The source of this sequence is a man aged 40-55 years with Graves disease. DNA for the CDR3: TGTGCCAGTAGTTCTCAGTGGAGCAACGAGCAGTACTTC. It encodes CASSSQWSNEQYF. The full variable domain, with the rest looked up from reference TRBV19 and TRBJ2-7, is DGGITQSPKYLFRKEGQNVTLSCEQNLNHDAMYWYRQDPGQGLRLIYYSQIVNDFQKGDIAEGYSVSREKKESFPLTVTSAQKNPTAFYLCASSSQWSNEQYFGPGTRLTVT.